A selection of T cell receptor beta chains follows, all from one sample in a study of blood T cell repertoires in COVID-19. Only in-frame clones appear in the TCRdb table, and some are missing; sequencing was by immunoSEQ multiplex PCR. Here the sample spans nearly 80,000 clones, 75% to 90% being singletons. The sample was peripheral blood. All receptors come from a man between 60 and 75 years old with active or convalescent COVID-19. Both conserved end residues are part of each CDR3. The order of the fields is J gene, D gene, clone size, V gene, CDR3 protein, CDR3 DNA. D genes are given only for firm matches. The listing skips clone size in some rows; elsewhere it reads once, few, many or a size class.

>TRBJ2-7|NA|few|TRBV6-5
CAGQSGSQGRYEQYF
TGTGCCGGTCAAAGTGGGTCGCAGGGGCGCTACGAGCAGTACTTC
>TRBJ1-2|TRBD1|NA|TRBV4-3
CASSHDRGNYGYTF
TGCGCCAGCAGCCATGACAGGGGTAACTATGGCTACACCTTC
>TRBJ1-5|TRBD1|NA|TRBV19
CASSTGTGNTNQPQHF
TGTGCCAGTAGTACTGGGACAGGGAATACCAATCAGCCCCAGCATTTT
>TRBJ1-2|NA|NA|TRBV11-2
CASSPSRSELVYGYTF
TGTGCCAGCAGCCCGAGCAGGTCTGAACTCGTCTATGGCTACACCTTC
>TRBJ2-3|NA|few|TRBV4-1
CASSQVRLVKADTQYF
TGCGCCAGCAGCCAAGTTCGGCTAGTTAAAGCAGATACGCAGTATTTT
>TRBJ1-1|NA|once|TRBV18
CASSLRSPGTEAFF
TGTGCCAGCTCACTACGGTCCCCGGGGACTGAAGCTTTCTTT
>TRBJ1-6|TRBD1|NA|TRBV19
CASSIVGTDLRALHF
TGTGCCAGTAGTATCGTCGGGACAGACTTAAGGGCCCTCCACTTT
>TRBJ2-3|NA|NA|TRBV21-1
CASRPTSGGSTDTQYF
TGTGCCAGCAGGCCGACTAGCGGGGGTAGCACAGATACGCAGTATTTT
>TRBJ2-3|NA|NA|TRBV30
CAWRRSRTDTQYF
TGTGCCTGGAGGAGGAGTAGGACAGATACGCAGTATTTT
>TRBJ2-3|NA|NA|TRBV7-3
CASSYTASGYTQYF
TGTGCCAGCAGCTATACCGCGTCGGGGTATACGCAGTATTTT
>TRBJ2-2|TRBD1|once|TRBV2
CASSEGRGSPGELFF
TGTGCCAGCAGTGAAGGCAGGGGGTCCCCCGGGGAGCTGTTTTTT
>TRBJ1-1|TRBD1|NA|TRBV12-5
CASGTGTGKNTEAFF
TGTGCTAGTGGTACTGGGACAGGGAAGAACACTGAAGCTTTCTTT
>TRBJ1-4|TRBD1|NA|TRBV18
CASSDGQVNEKLFF
TGTGCCAGCTCAGATGGACAGGTTAATGAAAAACTGTTTTTT
>TRBJ1-1|TRBD1|NA|TRBV6-4
CASSEGTGGDITEAFF
TGTGCCAGCAGTGAGGGGACAGGGGGCGATATCACTGAAGCTTTCTTT
>TRBJ2-3|NA|NA|TRBV6-5
CASGVLGGGTDTQYF
TGTGCCAGCGGGGTCCTAGGGGGGGGCACAGATACGCAGTATTTT
>TRBJ2-7|TRBD2|NA|TRBV9
CASSPRGGTTYEQYF
TGTGCCAGCAGCCCCCGCGGGGGGACGACCTACGAGCAGTACTTC
>TRBJ2-5|TRBD1|NA|TRBV5-1
CASSLGTGGAEETQYF
TGCGCCAGCAGCCTCGGGACAGGGGGCGCGGAGGAGACCCAGTACTTC
>TRBJ1-1|NA|NA|TRBV18
CASSPIADSTNTEAFF
TGTGCCAGCTCACCAATTGCAGACAGTACTAACACTGAAGCTTTCTTT
>TRBJ2-3|NA|NA|TRBV19
CASSRVGTDTQYF
TGTGCCAGTAGCAGGGTGGGGACAGATACGCAGTATTTT
>TRBJ2-3|NA|NA|TRBV9
CASSVEGATQYF
TGTGCCAGCAGCGTAGAAGGGGCTACGCAGTATTTT
>TRBJ2-5|TRBD2|NA|TRBV4-3
CASSSQAGGKETQYF
TGCGCCAGCAGCTCACAAGCGGGGGGCAAAGAGACCCAGTACTTC
>TRBJ1-1|NA|NA|TRBV6-1
CASSEIRVNTEAFF
TGTGCCAGCAGTGAAATCAGGGTTAACACTGAAGCTTTCTTT
>TRBJ1-1|NA|NA|TRBV7-2
CASSFSFMNTEAFF
TGTGCCAGCAGCTTCTCTTTTATGAACACTGAAGCTTTCTTT
>TRBJ1-5|NA|NA|TRBV7-9
CASSSGHDNQPQHF
TGTGCCAGCAGCTCCGGACACGACAATCAGCCCCAGCATTTT
>TRBJ1-4|NA|NA|TRBV18
CASSPAGLGNEKLFF
TGTGCCAGCTCACCGGCAGGTTTAGGTAATGAAAAACTGTTTTTT
>TRBJ1-2|NA|NA|TRBV29-1
CSDIGFPVGRYGYTF
TGCAGCGACATCGGGTTTCCGGTAGGTCGCTATGGCTACACCTTC
>TRBJ1-2|NA|NA|TRBV4-2
CASSQESLIMTGVRGYTF
TGTGCCAGCAGCCAAGAGTCTCTTATCATGACGGGGGTTCGGGGCTACACCTTC
>TRBJ2-3|NA|NA|TRBV5-4
CASSLKTGTDTQYF
TGTGCCAGCAGCTTAAAGACAGGCACAGATACGCAGTATTTT
>TRBJ1-1|NA|NA|TRBV7-9
CASSSQGWVTEAFF
TGTGCCAGCAGCTCACAGGGATGGGTCACTGAAGCTTTCTTT
>TRBJ1-3|NA|NA|TRBV7-3
CASSLGEGNTIYF
TGTGCCAGCAGCTTAGGAGAAGGAAACACCATATATTTT
>TRBJ1-1|NA|NA|TRBV2
CASRHREVNTEAFF
TGTGCCAGCAGGCACAGGGAAGTGAACACTGAAGCTTTCTTT
>TRBJ1-2|NA|NA|TRBV4-3
CASSQGGQSNYGYTF
TGCGCCAGCAGCCAAGGCGGACAGTCTAACTATGGCTACACCTTC
>TRBJ2-1|TRBD2|NA|TRBV3-1/TRBV3-2
CASSQRAGPYNEQFF
TGTGCCAGCAGCCAGAGAGCGGGACCATACAATGAGCAGTTCTTC
>TRBJ2-3|TRBD2|NA|TRBV4-2
CASSPRTSGGPTQYF
TGTGCCAGCAGCCCTAGGACTAGCGGGGGCCCCACGCAGTATTTT
>TRBJ2-5|NA|once|TRBV5-8
CASRPGGQVFQETQYF
TGTGCCAGCAGACCGGGGGGACAGGTATTCCAAGAGACCCAGTACTTC
>TRBJ2-1|TRBD1|many|TRBV15
CATSRVYGDRGNNEQFF
TGTGCCACCAGCAGAGTTTACGGGGACAGGGGTAACAATGAGCAGTTCTTC
>TRBJ2-2|NA|NA|TRBV21-1
CASSKKQPRDRENTGELFF
TGTGCCAGCAGCAAAAAGCAACCCCGGGACAGGGAAAACACCGGGGAGCTGTTTTTT
>TRBJ1-3|NA|NA|TRBV5-5
CASSLGGEDTIYF
TGTGCCAGCAGCTTGGGAGGGGAGGACACCATATATTTT
>TRBJ1-1|TRBD1|few|TRBV13
CASSLRTGSMNTEAFF
TGTGCCAGCAGCCTCCGGACAGGGTCTATGAACACTGAAGCTTTCTTT
>TRBJ2-1|TRBD2|once|TRBV5-1
CASSWSGVGNEQFF
TGCGCCAGCAGCTGGAGCGGGGTAGGAAATGAGCAGTTCTTC
>TRBJ2-5|TRBD2|NA|TRBV5-1
CASNLAGGLNQETQYF
TGCGCCAGCAATCTAGCGGGGGGGCTCAACCAAGAGACCCAGTACTTC
>TRBJ2-5|NA|NA|TRBV7-2
CASSSQRQETQYF
TGTGCCAGCAGCTCACAGAGACAAGAGACCCAGTACTTC
>TRBJ1-2|NA|once|TRBV3-1/TRBV3-2
CASSQTGLGYGYTF
TGTGCCAGCAGCCAGACAGGCCTAGGTTATGGCTACACCTTC
>TRBJ2-2|TRBD1|few|TRBV12-5
CASDPPGQGATGELFF
TGTGCTAGTGATCCCCCGGGACAGGGCGCCACCGGGGAGCTGTTTTTT
>TRBJ1-4|TRBD1|NA|TRBV7-2
CASSLEFWGTVTNEKLFF
TGTGCCAGCAGCTTAGAATTCTGGGGGACAGTTACTAATGAAAAACTGTTTTTT
>TRBJ2-1|TRBD2|NA|TRBV27
CASSSSGVPHSAEQFF
TGTGCCAGCAGTTCTAGCGGGGTTCCGCATTCGGCTGAGCAGTTCTTC
>TRBJ1-3|TRBD1|NA|TRBV6-1
CASSESGGENTIYF
TGTGCCAGCAGTGAATCAGGGGGTGAAAACACCATATATTTT
>TRBJ2-2|NA|NA|TRBV4-2
CASSQDGTSLFNTGELFF
TGTGCCAGCAGCCAAGACGGGACTTCCCTCTTTAACACCGGGGAGCTGTTTTTT
>TRBJ1-6|TRBD1|NA|TRBV15
CATSRDRESRNSPLHF
TGTGCCACCAGCAGGGACAGGGAGAGTCGTAATTCACCCCTCCACTTT
>TRBJ1-5|NA|NA|TRBV6-6
CASSPNRQASRNQPQHF
TGTGCCAGCAGTCCAAACAGACAGGCCAGTCGCAATCAGCCCCAGCATTTT
>TRBJ2-1|NA|few|TRBV12-3/TRBV12-4
CASSPPGNEQFF
TGTGCCAGCAGTCCGCCCGGGAATGAGCAGTTCTTC
>TRBJ1-2|NA|NA|TRBV18
CASSPPSVDYGYTF
TGTGCCAGCTCACCACCGTCAGTCGACTATGGCTACACCTTC
>TRBJ1-5|NA|NA|TRBV7-2
CASGFQGDNQPQHF
TGTGCCAGCGGATTTCAGGGCGACAATCAGCCCCAGCATTTT